The T cell receptor (beta chain) described here comes from a study of T cell responses to AZD1222 COVID-19 vaccine. The study's findings and limits: Researchers report vaccine-associated CD4 TCRs spanning spike, with dominance at 160-218 and 743-854.

This clone has only a few counts. The antigen is unknown. Per the germline V gene, CDR1 is SEHNR and CDR2 is FQNEAQ (reference sequence). Trimming took off 2 bases at V and 8 bases at J, with 4 bases between the two ends. This CDR3 has 11 amino acids. Clones were sequenced by immunoSEQ multiplex PCR, and TCRdb holds only the in-frame ones, with some missing. The table has 150,000 to 190,000 clones, about 87% seen once. Timing groups of about 4 and about 12 weeks for second doses were pooled. The chain employs TRBV7-9 and TRBJ2-1; D unclear. The sample was peripheral blood, taken 28 days after the second AZD1222 dose. This sequence was found in an adult who received the AZD1222 COVID-19 vaccine. CDR3 bases: TGTGCCAGCAGCTTATTAGATGAGCAGTTCTTC. Residues: CASSLLDEQFF.